Here is one TCR beta chain with its context. What it binds is unknown. Unique molecular identifiers were incorporated during preparation of the TCRbeta library. MiXCR, applied by TCRdb to the PCR reads, yields one record per CDR3 protein. The sample consists of about 980,000 distinct CDR3 sequences, about 29% of them appearing once. V was pared by 4 bases and J by 0 bases, with 8 bases of the junction left unmatched. Per germline, CDR1 ENHRY and CDR2 SYGVKD. The CDR3 runs to 16 residues. This entry belongs to a study of T-cell reconstitution after alpha-beta-depleted transplantation in children. The study, taken as a whole, reports: The study reportedly traced alpha-beta T cells about two months after transplant to several hundred expanded graft clones.

The chain carries TRBV10-3 and TRBJ2-7; 8 bases fit TRBD1. The sample here was PBMCs, mostly from graft donor cells, taken 360 days after TCRalphabeta/CD19-depleted stem cell transplant. The TCR was taken from a boy less than two years old who had a stem cell transplant for SCID, so the T cells may come from the graft donor. In DNA form, the CDR3 reads TGTGCCATCAGTGTAACCCGGGACAGGTTCTCCTACGAGCAGTACTTC. Translating gives CAISVTRDRFSYEQYF.